This T cell receptor beta chain was identified during a study of metastatic and nonmetastatic thyroid tumors. Study-level results: Malignant thyroid tumors reportedly exceeded benign nodules significantly in TCR beta diversity, with the difference appearing in blood and tumor.

CDR3 length: 16 residues. Germline V gives CDR1 MNHEY, CDR2 SVGEGT. V was shortened by 2 bases and J by 1 base, with 12 bases between the two germline ends. This clone was counted ten times or more. The antigen is unknown. Authors' methods: Building a distant-metastasis classifier for papillary thyroid cancer drew on CDR3 differences across clinicopathological groups. Via MiXCR, TCRdb re-called the PCR reads. Clone size and V and J calls follow TCRdb, not the original study. The data show tens of thousands of clones, 20% seen once. Ahead of thyroid surgery, no patient had received treatment of any kind.

The source material was blood. J is TRBJ1-5 and V is TRBV6-2 or TRBV6-3; D is perhaps TRBD1 (5 bases). This clonotype originated in a female donor with papillary thyroid cancer or a benign thyroid nodule (not recorded which). Some clones in this sample may be carry-over from other donors' samples. The CDR3 region is CASSYPGHLSNQPQHF. The CDR3 DNA reads as TGTGCCAGCAGTTACCCAGGACATCTAAGCAATCAGCCCCAGCATTTT.